The rows below give T cell receptor beta chains drawn from one sample of a study of neurological immune-mediated disorders. MiXCR, run by TCRdb on the 5' RACE reads, gives a single entry per CDR3 protein. Altogether 50,000 to 60,000 distinct CDR3 sequences are present, approximately 3.6% being singletons, with the ten largest covering about 2%. Sequenced material: CD4+ T cells from blood. All receptors derive from a woman in her thirties or forties with multiple sclerosis. Each CDR3 is given with its conserved first and last residue. A D gene is named only where the DNA matches it firmly. Part of the rows lack a size; the others show once, few, many or a class for expanded clones.

>TRBJ2-1|TRBV11-2|-|many
CASSLGPRNNEQFF
TGTGCCAGCAGCTTAGGGCCCCGAAACAATGAGCAGTTCTTC
>TRBJ1-1|TRBV29-1|-|many
CSVAPRTGRIEAFF
TGCAGCGTTGCCCCGCGAACAGGGCGGATAGAAGCTTTCTTT
>TRBJ1-1|TRBV7-2|-|many
CASSFWGTNTEAFF
TGTGCCAGCAGCTTCTGGGGCACGAACACTGAAGCTTTCTTT
>TRBJ2-7|TRBV25-1|-|many
CASSDGAGWYEQYF
TGTGCCAGCAGTGATGGGGCAGGGTGGTACGAGCAGTACTTC
>TRBJ1-2|TRBV20-1|TRBD1|many
CSARITGDSYGYTF
TGCAGTGCTAGGATAACCGGGGACAGCTATGGCTACACCTTC
>TRBJ2-7|TRBV7-9|-|many
CASSLGGQPYEQYF
TGTGCCAGCAGCTTAGGAGGACAGCCCTACGAGCAGTACTTC
>TRBJ2-6|TRBV15|-|many
CATSTSGVGANVLTF
TGTGCCACCAGCACCTCAGGGGTAGGGGCCAACGTCCTGACTTTC
>TRBJ2-1|TRBV7-8|TRBD1|many
CASSRDSSYNEQFF
TGTGCCAGCAGCCGGGACAGCTCCTACAATGAGCAGTTCTTC
>TRBJ1-2|TRBV7-9|-|many
CASSLENAPTF
TGTGCCAGCAGCTTAGAGAATGCCCCCACCTTC
>TRBJ2-1|TRBV11-3|TRBD2|few
CASSSQTSGGGNEQFF
TGTGCCAGCAGCTCCCAGACTAGCGGGGGGGGGAATGAGCAGTTCTTC
>TRBJ1-1|TRBV5-1|TRBD1|many
CASSYRGLNTEAFF
TGCGCCAGCAGCTACAGGGGGCTGAACACTGAAGCTTTCTTT
>TRBJ2-7|TRBV7-9|-|many
CASSLGSSPYEQYF
TGTGCCAGCAGCTTAGGATCTTCCCCCTACGAGCAGTACTTC
>TRBJ1-2|TRBV27|TRBD1|many
CASSYTGGGYYGYTF
TGTGCCAGCAGTTATACAGGGGGCGGGTACTATGGCTACACCTTC
>TRBJ2-5|TRBV6-1|-|many
CASREPGGLRGETQYF
TGTGCCAGCAGAGAGCCCGGGGGTCTCAGAGGTGAGACCCAGTACTTC
>TRBJ2-5|TRBV5-1|-|many
CASSLGQETQYF
TGCGCCAGCAGCTTGGGCCAAGAGACCCAGTACTTC
>TRBJ1-5|TRBV4-2|-|many
CASSQDSFTANYQPQHF
TGTGCCAGCAGCCAAGATTCGTTTACAGCTAACTATCAGCCCCAGCATTTT
>TRBJ2-7|TRBV7-9|TRBD1|many
CASSLRWGPGQGLSYEQYF
TGTGCCAGCAGCTTAAGGTGGGGGCCGGGACAGGGGCTATCCTACGAGCAGTACTTC
>TRBJ1-1|TRBV5-1|-|many
CASSLAGGNTEAFF
TGCGCCAGCAGCTTGGCGGGGGGGAACACTGAAGCTTTCTTT
>TRBJ1-2|TRBV29-1|-|many
CSVEDGPGVRGYTF
TGCAGCGTTGAAGACGGCCCAGGGGTGAGAGGCTACACCTTC
>TRBJ2-3|TRBV7-2|-|many
CASSVTRQGTSTDTQYF
TGTGCCAGCAGCGTCACCCGCCAGGGAACTAGCACAGATACGCAGTATTTT
>TRBJ2-7|TRBV7-2|-|many
CASSPETFLSYEQYF
TGTGCCAGCAGCCCCGAGACCTTCCTCTCCTACGAGCAGTACTTC
>TRBJ2-4|TRBV5-1|TRBD2|many
CASSREAGGRAKNIQYF
TGCGCCAGCAGCCGGGAGGCGGGGGGAAGGGCCAAAAACATTCAGTACTTC
>TRBJ2-3|TRBV7-8|TRBD1|few
CASSFQGEDTQYF
TGTGCCAGCAGCTTCCAGGGGGAAGATACGCAGTATTTT
>TRBJ2-1|TRBV24-1|-|many
CATSVSGTSYNEQFF
TGTGCCACCAGTGTCTCCGGGACATCTTACAATGAGCAGTTCTTC
>TRBJ1-6|TRBV20-1|-|many
CSARRGSTDNSPLHF
TGCAGTGCAAGGAGGGGGAGTACTGATAATTCACCCCTCCACTTT
>TRBJ1-2|TRBV10-3|-|many
CAISVAQGGYTF
TGTGCCATCAGTGTTGCACAGGGAGGCTACACCTTC
>TRBJ1-2|TRBV29-1|TRBD1|many
CSGRGLGGYTF
TGCAGCGGCAGGGGGCTTGGTGGCTACACCTTC
>TRBJ2-3|TRBV29-1|-|-
CSAGARDTQYF
TGCAGCGCTGGGGCCAGAGATACGCAGTATTTT
>TRBJ1-1|TRBV27|TRBD1|many
CASSRDRVYF
TGTGCCAGCAGCCGCGACAGGGTATACTTT